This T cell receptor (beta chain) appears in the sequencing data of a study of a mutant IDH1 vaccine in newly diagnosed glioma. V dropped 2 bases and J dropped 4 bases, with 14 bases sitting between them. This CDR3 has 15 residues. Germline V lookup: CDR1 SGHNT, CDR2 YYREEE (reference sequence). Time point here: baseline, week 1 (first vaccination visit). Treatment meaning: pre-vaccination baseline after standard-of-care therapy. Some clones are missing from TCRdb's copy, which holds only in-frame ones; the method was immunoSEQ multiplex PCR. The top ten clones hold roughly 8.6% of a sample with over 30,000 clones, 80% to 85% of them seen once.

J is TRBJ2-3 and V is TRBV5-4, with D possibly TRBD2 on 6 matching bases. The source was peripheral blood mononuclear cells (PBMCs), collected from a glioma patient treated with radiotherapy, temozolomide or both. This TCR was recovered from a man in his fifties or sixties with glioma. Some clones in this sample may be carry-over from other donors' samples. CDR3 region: CASSFPGRGADTQYF. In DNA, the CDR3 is TGTGCCAGCAGCTTTCCCGGGAGAGGCGCAGATACGCAGTATTTT.